The 21 T cell receptor beta chains below were found in one sample sequenced in a study of cytomegalovirus exposure and HLA in healthy donors. The PCR contained 60 Vbeta and 13 Jbeta primers. The assay was immunoSEQ multiplex PCR, and TCRdb's table has in-frame clones only and misses some. Of 60,000 to 70,000 clones listed, roughly 70% were seen once; the top ten hold around 25%. The sequencing sample was made of PBMCs. The receptors come from a man aged 50 to 59 in good health and CMV-seropositive.

V is TRBV6-1 and J is TRBJ1-2; D is perhaps TRBD1 (5 bases). V lost 4 bases to trimming and J lost 0 bases, with 9 bases between them. The CDR3 has 14 amino acids. Germline V gives CDR1 MNHNS, CDR2 SASEGT. Written as DNA, the CDR3 is TGTGCCAGCAGTGCACAGGTGACTAACTATGGCTACACCTTC. It specifies CASSAQVTNYGYTF.

The gene calls are TRBV28 and TRBJ1-5; TRBD1 agrees at 7 bases. V was pared by 6 bases and J by 3 bases, with 5 bases of the junction left unmatched. Germline V gene data show CDR1 as MDHEN and CDR2 as SYDVKM. The CDR3 totals 14 residues. The CDR3 region has the DNA TGTGCCAGCAGAGGGACAGAATTCAATCAGCCCCAGCATTTT. It translates to CASRGTEFNQPQHF.

This chain's CDR3 is CAIRRAGFTDTQYF. The CDR3 coding sequence is TGTGCCATCAGGAGAGCGGGGTTCACAGATACGCAGTATTTT. This chain links TRBV10-3 with TRBJ2-3, with TRBD2 matching 7 bases. V lost 6 bases and J lost 2; bases outside the gene matches: 5. Germline CDR1 is ENHRY and CDR2 is SYGVKD. The length of the CDR3 is 14 residues.

This clone was found a few times. The chain recombines TRBV7-9 with TRBJ2-7, with D maybe TRBD1 (5 bases). There are 12 residues in the CDR3. Trimming shortened V by 4 bases and J by 4 bases, and 8 bases separated the two germline ends. CDR1 is SEHNR, CDR2 FQNEAQ, per germline (reference sequence). The chain's CDR3 is CASSWTMYEQYF. CDR3 sequence (DNA): TGTGCCAGCAGCTGGACAATGTACGAGCAGTACTTC.

The chain joins TRBV14 to TRBJ1-2; the D gene is possibly TRBD1 (6 bases). V was cut by 1 base and J by 4 bases, with 13 bases left in between. Germline V lookup: CDR1 SGHDN, CDR2 FVKESK. The CDR3 consists of 15 residues. The CDR3 region has the DNA TGTGCCAGCAGCCAAGTAACGGCCAGGGGCTATGGCTACACCTTC. Encoded protein: CASSQVTARGYGYTF.

The rearrangement joins TRBV25-1 to TRBJ2-6; 8 bases align to TRBD1. The V gene end was trimmed by 1 base and the J gene end by 12 bases; junction bases not matched to a gene: 5. In germline, CDR1 is MGHDK, CDR2 SYGVNS. CDR3 length: 14 amino acids. This CDR3 is CASSESTGATVLTF. The CDR3 nucleotides read TGTGCCAGCAGTGAATCGACAGGGGCTACCGTCCTGACTTTC.

This chain connects TRBV28 to TRBJ2-7, with 7 positions matching TRBD1. Germline values: CDR1 MDHEN, CDR2 SYDVKM. The CDR3 spans 15 residues. V dropped 2 bases and J dropped 1; count of bases not matched to a gene: 5. CDR3 DNA sequence: TGTGCCAGCAGTTTACGGACAGGTCCGTCCTACGAGCAGTACTTC. Its translation is CASSLRTGPSYEQYF. Using reference TRBV28 and TRBJ2-7 for the parts outside the CDR3, the full variable domain is DVKVTQSSRYLVKRTGEKVFLECVQDMDHENMFWYRQDPGLGLRLIYFSYDVKMKEKGDIPEGYSVSREKKERFSLILESASTNQTSMYLCASSLRTGPSYEQYFGPGTRLTVT.

This clone showed up just a few times. The V call is TRBV9, the J call TRBJ1-1, with 10 positions matching TRBD1. With V trimmed by 3 bases and J by 4 bases, 9 bases remained unmatched. Looked up from germline, CDR1 is SGDLS and CDR2 is YYNGEE. The CDR3 loop spans 16 amino acids. CDR3 amino acids: CASSAIETGGTTEAFF. The CDR3 DNA is TGTGCCAGCAGCGCCATCGAGACAGGGGGCACCACTGAAGCTTTCTTT.

V and J are TRBV18 and TRBJ1-1; D unclear. Per germline, CDR1 KGHSH and CDR2 LQKENI. The CDR3 spans 14 residues. V was pared by 4 bases and J by 11 bases, with 20 bases between. CDR3 sequence reads: CASSLGEQTRAAFF. CDR3 nucleotides: TGTGCCAGCTCACTCGGGGAGCAAACGAGGGCGGCTTTCTTT. Using reference TRBV18 and TRBJ1-1 for the parts outside the CDR3, the full variable domain is NAGVMQNPRHLVRRRGQEARLRCSPMKGHSHVYWYRQLPEEGLKFMVYLQKENIIDESGMPKERFSAEFPKEGPSILRIQQVVRGDSAAYFCASSLGEQTRAAFFGQGTRLTVV.

This clone was seen more than once but under ten times. A read error may be the cause here, since a much bigger clone is one base away. V is TRBV2 and J is TRBJ2-4, with a tentative D call TRBD1 (5 bases). V lost 0 bases and J 8 bases, leaving 11 bases between the germline ends. Germline CDR1 SNHLY, CDR2 FYNNEI. The CDR3 extends over 14 amino acids. The CDR3 nucleotides read TGTGCCAGCAGTGAAGCGTGGGGCCCCCACATTCAGTACTTC. Translated: CASSEAWGPHIQYF.

As to this clone: The sample holds other DNA sequences that translate to the same CDR3. Here the CDR3 DNA reads TGTGCCAGCAGCTTCGACAGGGCCAACACTGAAGCTTTCTTT. This encodes CASSFDRANTEAFF. V is TRBV7-2 and J is TRBJ1-1, with TRBD1 identical over 7 bases. In germline, CDR1 is SGHTA, CDR2 FQGNSA. V lost 3 bases, J lost 2 bases, and 3 bases stayed unmatched. The CDR3 contains 14 residues.

The DNA for the CDR3 is TGTGCCAGCAGGATACAGGGGGCTAACTATGGCTACACCTTC. It yields the protein CASRIQGANYGYTF. This chain uses TRBV28 with TRBJ1-2; 8 bases match TRBD1. Unmatched junction bases numbered 3, after V lost 6 bases and J lost 0 bases. This CDR3 comprises 14 residues. Germline lookup yields CDR1 MDHEN and CDR2 SYDVKM.

The chain recombines TRBV5-1 with TRBJ2-1; tentative D call: TRBD2 (7 bases). There are 16 residues in the CDR3. Trimming pared 3 bases from V and 0 bases from J, leaving 13 bases between. CDR1 SGHRS and CDR2 YFSETQ come from the germline V gene. Written as DNA, the CDR3 is TGCGCCAGCAGCTGGTGGGGGGGACACTCCTACAATGAGCAGTTCTTC. Amino acids: CASSWWGGHSYNEQFF.

The chain uses TRBV5-1 and TRBJ2-2; D is possibly TRBD1 (5 bases). From germline, CDR1 is SGHRS and CDR2 YFSETQ. The CDR3 length is 15 residues. The V end was cut by 7 bases, the J end by 2 bases, with 15 bases between. DNA for the CDR3: TGCGCCAGCCGTATCAGGTGGGGCAACACCGGGGAGCTGTTTTTT. Its protein is CASRIRWGNTGELFF.

V gene TRBV19 combines with J gene TRBJ2-1; TRBD2 agrees at 11 bases. CDR3 length: 15 amino acids. Germline assignment: CDR1 LNHDA and CDR2 SQIVND (reference sequence). V lost 4 bases, J lost 5 bases, and 4 bases stayed unmatched. This CDR3 reads CASSTGTSGNNEQFF. The CDR3 region has the DNA TGTGCCAGTAGTACGGGGACTAGCGGTAACAATGAGCAGTTCTTC.

The CDR3 bases are TGTGCCAGCAGCTTCCAGGGCGCCGGCACTGAAGCTTTCTTT. It specifies CASSFQGAGTEAFF. The V gene is TRBV7-9, the J gene TRBJ1-1; possible D gene TRBD1, 5 bases. The CDR3 spans 14 residues. Germline CDR1 and CDR2: SEHNR and FQNEAQ (reference sequence). Trimming removed 3 bases from V and 4 bases from J, with 12 bases in between.

The chain joins TRBV10-2 to TRBJ2-7; 10 bases line up with TRBD2. The CDR3 sequence is 16 residues long. The germline V gene encodes CDR1 WSHSY and CDR2 SAAADI. The ends lost 0 bases at V and 4 bases at J; junction bases unmatched: 6. The CDR3 DNA reads TGCGCCAGCAGTGAGTCGAGGCCTAGCGGGAGTTACGAGCAGTACTTC. It is translated as CASSESRPSGSYEQYF.

The chain is built from TRBV28 and TRBJ2-5, with D possibly matching TRBD2 (6 bases). V was trimmed by 5 bases and J by 6 bases, leaving 22 bases between them. Looked up from germline, CDR1 is MDHEN and CDR2 is SYDVKM. This CDR3 comprises 16 residues. The CDR3: CASSDPFSAGRKTQYF. The CDR3 DNA reads TGTGCCAGCAGTGACCCCTTCTCGGCGGGGAGGAAGACCCAGTACTTC.

This clone was recorded once. The V gene is TRBV7-2, the J gene TRBJ2-5; perhaps TRBD2 as D (6 bases). The CDR3 covers 15 residues. The V gene lost 1 base and the J gene lost 5 bases, with 14 bases spanning the gap. Germline CDR1 reads SGHTA; CDR2 reads FQGNSA. The CDR3 DNA is TGTGCCAGCAGCTTAGTTCTAGCGAGTAGGGAGACCCAGTACTTC. Translated: CASSLVLASRETQYF.

The CDR3 reads CASSLPSGVSTDTQYF. Written as DNA, the CDR3 is TGCGCCAGCAGCTTACCTAGCGGGGTGTCCACAGATACGCAGTATTTT. The rearrangement links TRBV5-1 to TRBJ2-3, with 9 nucleotides matching TRBD2. CDR3 length: 16 residues. Germline V CDR1 and CDR2: SGHRS, YFSETQ. V was pared by 2 bases and J by 2 bases, with 6 bases of the junction left unmatched.

Written as DNA, the CDR3 is TGTGCCAGCAGGACAGTCTCCTACGAGCAGTACTTC. Its protein is CASRTVSYEQYF. The chain is built from TRBV28 and TRBJ2-7, with D maybe TRBD1 (5 bases). This CDR3 contains 12 residues. Per germline, CDR1 MDHEN and CDR2 SYDVKM. Between the trimmed V and J ends, which lost 6 bases and 0 bases, there was a span of 6 bases.